Detailed here is one T cell receptor beta chain. Its antigen specificity is not known. No qualities accompany the bases; no much larger clone lies one base away. The approximately 41 donors, aged roughly 6 to 95 years, were systemically healthy Caucasian individuals from Russia. Each donor gave roughly 11 milliliters of peripheral blood, drawn into EDTA-treated Vacutainer tubes. Ficoll-Paque density-gradient centrifugation was used to isolate PBMCs, with at least 6.5 million per sample. Total RNA, at least 5 micrograms per sample, was extracted from PBMCs with Trizol reagent. Naive CD45RAhigh/CD27high T cell percentages were measured by flow cytometry on a PBMC aliquot from every donor. Spanning cysteine to phenylalanine, the CDR3 consists of 17 amino acids. Of all the DNA, just the CDR3 is kept, 51 bases in frame from base 1. CDR1 and CDR2 were assigned from the germline V gene (reference sequence) as MNHEY and SMNVEV. Relative to germline, V is missing 5 bases and J is missing 4 bases, with 7 bases of the junction outside any gene match.

This sample was taken from a study of blood T cells in healthy people across ages (dated by TCRdb to about 2015). Context from the whole study: In model experiments, template switching captured about one uniquely barcoded TCR beta cDNA molecule for every two T cells. Age-related changes in TCR beta repertoire diversity were measured in the study by deep sequencing normalized with unique cDNA molecular identifiers. Four age groups were formed from the donors: young (average approximately 15 years), middle-aged (approximately 39), aged (about 62) and long-lived (roughly 81). To avoid experimental bias, donors of different ages were distributed randomly across sequencing lanes. Two additional independent replicas of 1 million unique cDNA reads from the same blood draw were analyzed for two donors (one aged 18 to 30 and one aged 80 or older).

Overall study outcomes, separate from this receptor: Because the CMV infection status of the donors was unknown, age-related changes in expanded clonotypes may potentially have been confounded. As age increased, observed TCR beta diversity per million T cells dropped in a roughly linear way, and a significant reduction was already evident by age approximately 40. Since profiling was done on bulk unsorted PBMCs, naive and antigen-experienced compartments could not be conclusively compared. Compared with the aged group, the long-lived group had more naive CD4+ T cells, fewer expanded clones and increased TCR diversity, a pattern suggesting age selection. Estimates of total diversity based on one million sequenced T cells were considered lower bounds and underestimates. There was a strong correlation between observed TCR beta diversity and the percentage of naive T cells measured by flow cytometry.

Library preparation employed 5' RACE. The reads were generated on an Illumina HiSeq 2500. A second PCR of roughly 6 to 12 cycles was performed with a sample-barcoded 5' primer and a J-beta primer mix. A template-switch 5' adaptor carrying 12 random nucleotides introduced a unique molecular identifier onto each TCR beta cDNA molecule. Each sample yielded at least 3 million CDR3-containing paired-end reads. All of the RNA was converted into first-strand cDNA using the Mint cDNA synthesis kit, with a TRBC-specific oligonucleotide serving as the primer. All cDNA was treated with uracil-DNA glycosylase and then went through a first 18-cycle PCR with the universal primers M1SS and BC2_uni_R. The study's own analysis went as follows. For normalization, 1 million high-quality reads were randomly selected from each sample, with every read carrying a distinct molecular identifier. Reads with shared molecular identifiers were discarded instead of being binned into consensus sequences. MiTCR, run with a Q25 quality threshold and the strictest error-elimination algorithm, handled CDR3 identification, clonotype clustering and error correction. A nonparametric unseen species model with Euler transformation was used to estimate lower-bound total TCR beta diversity. TCRdb reprocessed the public reads (quality trimming at Q25 with fastp, clone calling with MiXCR) and kept in-frame beta chains. All rows with the same CDR3 protein become a single entry with the most common DNA and genes. The V and J calls were determined by TCRdb, not by the authors. The sample contains some 900,000 distinct CDR3 sequences, 45% to 50% of them found a single time. Roughly 13% of the sample comes from the top ten.

Recombination joined TRBV27 with TRBJ2-1; 14 bases in the junction line up with TRBD2. Source material: blood. This TCR was sampled from a man younger than 40 in good health. The CDR3 region has the sequence CASSPRLAGGKYNEQFF. The DNA is as follows: TGTGCCAGCAGTCCTCGACTAGCGGGGGGGAAATACAATGAGCAGTTCTTC.